The 10 T cell receptor beta chains listed next were all sequenced from one sample in a study of T cell clusters in autoimmune cytopenias. One tube held mixed TRB-A and TRB-B primer pools for touch-down PCR. TCRdb reprocessed the multiplex PCR reads and stores each CDR3 protein as one record, lacking DNA. This repertoire includes 7,000 to 8,500 distinct CDR3 sequences. TRB amplification used approximately 250 ng of peripheral blood genomic DNA. Sample: peripheral blood. These receptor sequences come from a human donor with an autoimmune cytopenia or autoimmune hepatitis (not recorded which).

The chain combines TRBV18 with TRBJ1-6; lacking DNA, the TRBD1 call made by TCRdb goes unchecked. The length of the CDR3 is 15 residues. Germline CDR1 is KGHSH and CDR2 is LQKENI. The CDR3 loop reads CASSPGGGGASPLHF.

This chain connects TRBV5-1 to TRBJ1-2; TCRdb designates TRBD1, a call that cannot be tested without DNA. Looked up from germline, CDR1 is SGHRS and CDR2 is YFSETQ. The length of the CDR3 is 15 residues. CDR3 region: CASSLVGQGPYGYTF.

By frequency, this clonotype registers medium-sized. This chain uses TRBV5-4 with TRBJ2-3. The CDR3 extends over 12 amino acids. Germline CDR1 and CDR2: SGHNT and YYREEE (reference sequence). CDR3 loop: CASSLDVDTQYF.

The CDR3: CSASPDRAYGYTF. The chain employs TRBV20-1 and TRBJ1-2; without DNA, the TCRdb call of TRBD1 cannot be checked. Germline values: CDR1 DFQATT, CDR2 SNEGSKA (reference sequence). CDR3 length: 13 amino acids.

Its frequency marks this clonotype as medium-sized. The gene calls are TRBV6-1 and TRBJ1-2; the D gene TCRdb calls, TRBD1, cannot be checked with no DNA. Germline CDR1 MNHNS, CDR2 SASEGT. CDR3 length: 12 amino acids. The CDR3: CASSPGNYGYTF.

V usage is TRBV24-1 and J usage is TRBJ1-5. Germline CDR1 and CDR2: KGHDR and SFDVKD. CDR3 length equals 14 residues. The CDR3 loop reads CATSDSGPSESQHF.

Frequency places this clonotype as medium-sized. CDR3 sequence reads: CAWSTGLPEQYF. This chain joins TRBV30 and TRBJ2-7; TCRdb selects TRBD1, and the lack of DNA leaves this call unchecked. The CDR3 contains 12 residues. Germline CDR1 is GTSNPN and CDR2 is SVGIG (reference sequence).

This chain connects TRBV5-1 to TRBJ2-1. Germline V gene sequence: CDR1 SGHRS, CDR2 YFSETQ. The CDR3 spans 15 residues. The chain's CDR3 is CASSLVIGLGSEQFF.

This rearrangement joins TRBV5-6 to TRBJ1-2; there is no DNA to check the TCRdb D call of TRBD1. The CDR3 is made up of 15 amino acids. Germline CDR1 is SGHDT and CDR2 is YYEEEE. The CDR3 protein is CASSLWGIDRASYTF.

V and J are TRBV19 and TRBJ2-7; TCRdb indicates TRBD1, and absent DNA this call remains unverified. Germline V gives CDR1 LNHDA, CDR2 SQIVND (reference sequence). The CDR3 consists of 14 residues. The CDR3 spells CASSFGQGVYEQYF.